This passage covers 3 T cell receptor beta chains from one sample sequenced in a study of CD8 T cells in ankylosing spondylitis. TCRdb re-analysed the 5' RACE reads in MiXCR, keeping a single row per CDR3 protein. The data contain 150,000 to 200,000 distinct CDR3 sequences, 30% to 40% of them singletons. Material for sequencing was synovial fluid, either unsorted or a sorted T cell fraction (not recorded which). The source of these receptors is a male donor with ankylosing spondylitis.

This clonotype was counted between two and nine times. The rearrangement joins TRBV12-3 or TRBV12-4 to TRBJ2-2; the D gene could be TRBD1 or TRBD2 (5 bases each). The CDR3 is 14 amino acids. V lost 3 bases and J lost 5, with 10 bases in between. DNA of the CDR3: TGTGCCAGCAGTTTCCAGTGGGGGACCGGGGAGCTGTTTTTT. Amino acids: CASSFQWGTGELFF.

This clonotype was observed once. The chain combines TRBV5-1 with TRBJ2-1, with D perhaps being TRBD1 or TRBD2 (5 bases each). Germline CDR1 SGHRS, CDR2 YFSETQ. This CDR3 comprises 15 residues. The V end lost 2 bases, the J end lost 4 bases, and 13 bases lay between the germline ends. The CDR3, as DNA: TGCGCCAGCAGCTTCTCCGGGGACCTATACAATGAGCAGTTCTTC. This encodes CASSFSGDLYNEQFF.

The V call is TRBV7-6, the J call TRBJ1-6; 10 bases fit TRBD1. The germline gives CDR1 SGHVS, CDR2 FNYEAQ. The CDR3 runs 16 residues. Trimming removed 5 bases from V and 9 bases from J; junction bases left unmatched: 10. The CDR3 nucleotides are TGTGCCAGCAGCCCCGCAGGGACAGGGGTGGGTTCACCCCTCCACTTT. This codes for CASSPAGTGVGSPLHF.